This TCR beta chain was captured in a study of T cells in localized non-small cell lung cancer. The table came from immunoSEQ multiplex PCR; TCRdb's copy has only in-frame clones and leaves some out. The sample has tens of thousands of clones, roughly nine tenths seen once; the top ten hold 15% to 20%. The germline V gene has CDR1 SGHRS and CDR2 YFSETQ. V dropped 7 bases and J dropped 5 bases, with 25 bases sitting between them. This CDR3 spans 16 amino acids. The study's findings and limits: In uninvolved adjacent lung, T cell clonality reached its highest value, exceeding tumor. The study sequenced only one region of the tumor. As a result, intratumor heterogeneity could not be excluded and remains possible. Greater blood T cell density accompanied longer overall survival.

This clone was detected only once. No antigen is known for it. Here the sequenced sample was peripheral blood, taken before any cancer treatment. The rearrangement uses TRBV5-1 and TRBJ2-7; TRBD2 might be the D (6 bases). The clonotype comes from a man between 40 and 75 years old with stage I lung adenocarcinoma. The CDR3 here is CASRTLHEEGSNEQYF. The CDR3 nucleotides are TGCGCCAGCCGCACACTTCACGAGGAGGGCTCAAACGAGCAGTACTTC.